This T cell receptor beta chain is drawn from a study of blood T cell repertoires in COVID-19. Study summary: Samples representing acute and convalescent COVID-19 were sourced from the United States, Italy and Spain.

The CDR3 contains 14 residues. V was cut by 6 bases and J by 5 bases, with 13 bases left in between. Looked up from germline, CDR1 is MDHEN and CDR2 is SYDVKM. Clones were sequenced by immunoSEQ multiplex PCR, and TCRdb holds only the in-frame ones, with some missing. The data hold 200,000 or so clones, with approximately 85% observed a single time. The sequence was obtained from a man aged 50-60 years who had recovered from COVID-19. Specimen: peripheral blood. This chain links TRBV28 with TRBJ2-2, with a tentative D call TRBD2 (5 bases). Here the CDR3 DNA reads TGTGCCAGCAGGCCCCCACTAGTAACCGGGGAGCTGTTTTTT. Encoded protein: CASRPPLVTGELFF.